What follows describes a single T cell receptor beta chain. Trimming removed 3 bases at V and 1 base at J, with 10 bases between. This CDR3 has 14 residues. Per the germline V gene, CDR1 is ENHRY and CDR2 is SYGVKD. In the original processing: Nucleated cell number was recorded as an estimate derived from reference gene primer amplification. Assay: immunoSEQ multiplex PCR; the TCRdb copy retains only in-frame clones and omits some. D and trimming were read from the DNA, whereas the V and J calls and clone size are those reported in that table. Of more than 15,000 clones in the sample, 85% to 90% are singletons; the top ten hold about 24%. This sample stems from a study of blood T cell repertoires in COVID-19. Study at large: Whether acute or convalescent, the COVID-19 samples came from the United States, Italy and Spain. T cells, B-cell-depleted T cells, or PBMCs provided the cDNA or gDNA that served as material.

This chain connects TRBV10-3 to TRBJ2-7; D call uncertain. Sequenced input: peripheral blood. This sequence originates from a man aged 60 to 75 with acute or convalescent COVID-19. The DNA for the CDR3 is TGTGCCATCAGTGAAGCCAGAGGATCCTACGAGCAGTACTTC. It yields the protein CAISEARGSYEQYF.